The clone carrying this T cell receptor (beta chain) was recorded once. The assay was immunoSEQ multiplex PCR, and TCRdb's table has in-frame clones only and misses some. The repertoire holds 41,000 or so clones, with more than 70% as singletons. The sample is drawn from a study of OX40 agonist ivuxolimab in advanced cancers. In the study overall: Patients with hepatocellular carcinoma, melanoma, renal cell or head and neck cancer made up the dose-escalation patients.

The germline V gene has CDR1 SGHVS and CDR2 FQNEAQ. The CDR3 loop spans 16 amino acids. V was cut by 5 bases and J by 3 bases, with 20 bases left in between. The chain recombines TRBV7-8 with TRBJ2-7, with D perhaps matching TRBD2 (5 bases). Sequencing used CD4+ or CD8+ T cells sorted from blood, obtained in a trial of the OX40 agonist ivuxolimab. The sequence was collected from an adult with an advanced solid tumor such as melanoma, head and neck, liver or kidney cancer. The CDR3 nucleotides read TGTGCCAGCAGCCTCGGCGGGTTGGGTGGAGGCTACGAGCAGTACTTC. As protein: CASSLGGLGGGYEQYF. Based on the CDR3 plus reference TRBV7-8 and TRBJ2-7, the full variable domain is GAGVSQSPRYKVAKRGQDVALRCDPISGHVSLFWYQQALGQGPEFLTYFQNEAQLDKSGLPSDRFFAERPEGSVSTLKIQRTQQEDSAVYLCASSLGGLGGGYEQYFGPGTRLTVT.